One and the same sample provided the 24 T cell receptor beta chains below, sequenced in a study of T-cell reconstitution after alpha-beta-depleted transplantation in children (dated by TCRdb to 2016 to 2017). Library preparation employed PCR. Sequenced on an Illumina HiSeq 2500. TCR libraries were prepared with molecular barcoding, using unique molecular identifiers to normalize TCRbeta repertoire quantification. Through fastp at Q25 and MiXCR, TCRdb rebuilt clones from the public reads, retaining in-frame beta chains. Each record represents a unique CDR3 protein, reported with the most common genes and DNA among its rows. The sample profile shows 500,000 or so distinct CDR3 sequences; about 31% of them were found once. The ten largest account for more than 2% of the sample. The specimen was PBMCs from the stem cell graft donor, collected from the stem cell graft. Source of these receptors: a human donor who donated a stem cell graft to a child with aplastic anemia.

The chain carries TRBV7-9 and TRBJ2-5; TRBD1 is a possible D gene (5 bases). Trimming shortened V by 6 bases and J by 1 base, and 12 bases separated the two germline ends. The CDR3 covers 14 residues. Germline assignment: CDR1 SEHNR and CDR2 FQNEAQ (reference sequence). The CDR3 region is CASSLTELQETQYF. DNA of the CDR3: TGTGCCAGCAGTTTGACAGAACTCCAAGAGACCCAGTACTTC.

The chain recombines TRBV29-1 with TRBJ2-1; D is unclear. The CDR3 runs 14 residues. CDR1 is SQVTM, CDR2 ANQGSEA, per germline. Deletions cut 2 bases from V and 1 base from J, with 9 bases between. CDR3 nucleotides: TGCAGCGTTGAACAACAGTCTTCCTACAATGAGCAGTTCTTC. It yields the protein CSVEQQSSYNEQFF.

The rearrangement links TRBV4-3 to TRBJ2-1; D is unresolved. Germline loops: CDR1 LGHNA, CDR2 YSLEER. Trimming shortened V by 0 bases and J by 6 bases, and 15 bases separated the two germline ends. This CDR3 is 16 amino acids long. The CDR3, as DNA: TGCGCCAGCAGCCAAGATCCGTGGACCGCAAGCAATGAGCAGTTCTTC. It encodes CASSQDPWTASNEQFF.

Only a few counts were recorded for this clonotype. This sequence joins TRBV12-3 or TRBV12-4 and TRBJ2-7; D is unresolved. The CDR3 length is 15 residues. Trimming took off 2 bases at V and 4 bases at J, with 15 bases between the two ends. CDR3 residues: CASSLSSPRPYEQYF. The CDR3 DNA reads as TGTGCCAGCAGTTTAAGTTCTCCCCGCCCTTACGAGCAGTACTTC.

The chain joins TRBV29-1 to TRBJ2-5; D is uncertain. This CDR3 has 12 residues. CDR1 and CDR2 (germline): SQVTM, ANQGSEA. V was trimmed by 6 bases and J by 2 bases, leaving 10 bases between them. The chain's CDR3 is CSVLSLQETQYF. The CDR3 region has the DNA TGCAGCGTCCTGTCCCTACAAGAGACCCAGTACTTC. Looking up the rest from reference TRBV29-1 and TRBJ2-5 gives the full variable domain: SAVISQKPSRDICQRGTSLTIQCQVDSQVTMMFWYRQQPGQSLTLIATANQGSEATYESGFVIDKFPISRPNLTFSTLTVSNMSPEDSSIYLCSVLSLQETQYFGPGTRLLVL.

V gene TRBV28 combines with J gene TRBJ1-2; no clear D gene. V lost 7 bases to trimming and J lost 4 bases, with 7 bases between them. The CDR3 is 11 amino acids. CDR1 MDHEN and CDR2 SYDVKM come from the germline V gene. Here the CDR3 reads CASKWGYGYTF. CDR3 sequence (DNA): TGTGCCAGCAAATGGGGCTATGGCTACACCTTC.

The chain has TRBV10-3 and TRBJ2-6; 8 nucleotides line up with TRBD1. The germline V gene has CDR1 ENHRY and CDR2 SYGVKD. The V gene end was trimmed by 2 bases and the J gene end by 2 bases; junction bases not matched to a gene: 2. The CDR3 covers 16 residues. The CDR3 nucleotides read TGTGCCATCAGTGAGGGACAGGGAGCTGGGGCCAACGTCCTGACTTTC. It is translated as CAISEGQGAGANVLTF.

In this sample, this clonotype turned up a few times. V gene TRBV7-2 combines with J gene TRBJ1-1; D perhaps matches TRBD1 (5 bases). Trimming pared 1 base from V and 0 bases from J, leaving 15 bases between. Germline CDR1 is SGHTA and CDR2 is FQGNSA. This CDR3 has 17 amino acids. The CDR3 DNA is TGTGCCAGCAGCTTAGGGGGACCCCGAAGGCTGAACACTGAAGCTTTCTTT. Translated, it gives CASSLGGPRRLNTEAFF.

The chain has TRBV29-1 and TRBJ2-2; 16 bases fit TRBD2. The CDR3 is 17 amino acids. Trimming removed 6 bases from V and 3 bases from J; junction bases left unmatched: 7. Germline V gene data show CDR1 as SQVTM and CDR2 as ANQGSEA. This chain's CDR3 is CSVQGLAGGLHTGELFF. CDR3 nucleotide sequence: TGCAGCGTACAGGGACTAGCGGGAGGGCTTCACACCGGGGAGCTGTTTTTT.

The sample holds a few counts of this clonotype. The CDR3 coding sequence is TGTGCCAGCAGTTACGGGCGGGGTTACAATGAGCAGTTCTTC. Its translation: CASSYGRGYNEQFF. The genes are TRBV6-2 or TRBV6-3 and TRBJ2-1, with D perhaps TRBD2 (6 bases). V lost 2 bases and J 4 bases, leaving 9 bases between the germline ends. The V gene's germline CDR1 is MNHEY and CDR2 SVGEGT. The CDR3 runs 14 residues.

The CDR3 DNA sequence: TGTGCCAGCAGTGAAGCCCCCGATAGAAGAAAACTGTTTTTT. Translating it yields CASSEAPDRRKLFF. The chain has TRBV6-1 and TRBJ1-4; D unclear. Germline assignment: CDR1 MNHNS and CDR2 SASEGT. Trimming removed 0 bases at V and 10 bases at J, with 12 bases between. This CDR3 comprises 14 residues.

V usage is TRBV27 and J usage is TRBJ2-1; D not certain. The CDR3 loop spans 15 amino acids. Trimming took off 3 bases at V and 7 bases at J, with 16 bases between the two ends. CDR1 MNHEY and CDR2 SMNVEV come from the germline V gene (reference sequence). The CDR3 DNA reads TGTGCCAGCAGTTTCGGTCTCAAGGAGAGAAATGAGCAGTTCTTC. Translating gives CASSFGLKERNEQFF.

This clonotype was seen only once. The chain uses TRBV7-2 and TRBJ1-4; D is perhaps TRBD1 (5 bases). The CDR3 runs to 14 residues. The V and J ends lost 5 bases and 13 bases respectively, with 20 bases between them. CDR1 and CDR2 from the germline V gene are SGHTA and FQGNSA. CDR3: CASSPWDSGEGLFF. DNA of the CDR3: TGTGCCAGCAGCCCTTGGGACTCGGGGGAAGGACTGTTTTTT.

This chain links TRBV20-1 with TRBJ2-1; D not certain. V was shortened by 3 bases and J by 4 bases, with 13 bases between the two germline ends. The CDR3 is made up of 14 amino acids. Germline V gives CDR1 DFQATT, CDR2 SNEGSKA (reference sequence). CDR3 nucleotide sequence: TGCAGTGCTAGGCTGGGGAACCCTTACAATGAGCAGTTCTTC. As protein: CSARLGNPYNEQFF.

Only one count was recorded for this clonotype. In DNA, the CDR3 is TGTGCCAGCAGTTCGACAGACCTAGTAGAAAAACTGTTTTTT. This encodes CASSSTDLVEKLFF. The chain employs TRBV27 and TRBJ1-4; weak D call: TRBD1 (5 bases). The CDR3 runs to 14 residues. The germline gives CDR1 MNHEY, CDR2 SMNVEV (reference sequence). V gave up 4 bases and J gave up 8 bases, with 14 bases separating them.

J is TRBJ1-4 and V is TRBV20-1, with 9 bases identical to TRBD1. The junction had 9 bases not matched to a gene; V was cut back by 4 bases and J by 6 bases. Per germline, CDR1 DFQATT and CDR2 SNEGSKA (reference sequence). This CDR3 region has 15 residues. In DNA, the CDR3 is TGCAGTGCTACCCGACCGGGACAGGGAGATGAAAAACTGTTTTTT. Translating gives CSATRPGQGDEKLFF.

This clonotype appeared a few times. The CDR3 protein is CSAPRTSGGQAERMAQYF. The CDR3 coding sequence is TGCAGTGCTCCAAGGACTAGCGGGGGGCAAGCTGAGCGAATGGCGCAGTATTTT. This chain joins TRBV20-1 and TRBJ2-3, with 14 bases matching TRBD2. The V and J ends lost 5 bases and 10 bases, in that order; junction bases with no gene match: 20. The CDR3 is 18 residues long. Germline CDR1 reads DFQATT; CDR2 reads SNEGSKA (reference sequence).

The gene calls are TRBV5-1 and TRBJ2-1; D may be TRBD1 or TRBD2 (5 bases each). Between the trimmed V and J ends, which lost 0 bases and 6 bases, there was a span of 16 bases. This CDR3 region has 16 residues. Germline V lookup: CDR1 SGHRS, CDR2 YFSETQ. CDR3 bases: TGCGCCAGCAGCTTGGTTCTAACGGCTGGGGGCAATGAGCAGTTCTTC. Protein: CASSLVLTAGGNEQFF.

The chain couples TRBV12-3 or TRBV12-4 to TRBJ2-3, with a tentative D call TRBD2 (6 bases). The length of the CDR3 is 15 residues. With 4 bases removed from V and 1 base from J, the gap between germline ends came to 12 bases. As DNA, the CDR3 is TGTGCCAGCAGTTCGGGACTTCCACGCACAGATACGCAGTATTTT. Protein sequence: CASSSGLPRTDTQYF.

This clonotype has a handful of counts. The V and J genes are TRBV12-3 or TRBV12-4 and TRBJ2-3; D is perhaps TRBD1 (6 bases). Deletions cut 4 bases from V and 0 bases from J, with 11 bases between. This CDR3 region has 15 residues. In DNA form, the CDR3 reads TGTGCCAGCAGTTCCTGGACAGAAAGCACAGATACGCAGTATTTT. Translation gives CASSSWTESTDTQYF.

The sample holds a few counts of this clonotype. The V and J genes are TRBV5-1 and TRBJ2-3; 9 bases line up with TRBD1. The CDR3 loop spans 15 amino acids. CDR1 SGHRS and CDR2 YFSETQ come from the germline V gene. Trimming at V came to 7 bases and at J to 5 bases, leaving 11 bases not matched to a gene. This CDR3 is CASATRDRDRDTQYF. DNA of the CDR3: TGCGCCAGCGCAACCCGGGACAGGGACCGAGATACGCAGTATTTT.

The chain has TRBV5-1 and TRBJ2-3, with 7 bases that match TRBD1. V shed 1 base, J shed 2 bases, and the junction held 4 bases outside the gene matches. The CDR3 totals 15 residues. Germline-derived CDR1 and CDR2 are SGHRS and YFSETQ. CDR3 sequence (DNA): TGCGCCAGCAGCTTGAGAGGGGGCGCCACAGATACGCAGTATTTT. Translated, it gives CASSLRGGATDTQYF.

This clonotype was recorded a few times. The chain recombines TRBV4-3 with TRBJ1-1; 7 positions match TRBD1. The CDR3 has 15 amino acids. CDR1 is LGHNA, CDR2 YSLEER, per germline. V lost 4 bases, J lost 8 bases, and 13 bases stayed unmatched. The CDR3 bases are TGCGCCAGCAGCCCCCAGACAGGGCGGGTTAGGGAAGCTTTCTTT. It specifies CASSPQTGRVREAFF.

In this sample, this clonotype turned up a few times. The chain combines TRBV2 with TRBJ2-3; D not certain. The ends were cut back, 8 bases at V and 3 bases at J, with 18 bases in the middle. The CDR3 has 15 residues. CDR1 SNHLY and CDR2 FYNNEI come from the germline V gene. CDR3 in amino acids: CASAPLGPETDTQYF. DNA of the CDR3: TGTGCCAGCGCCCCCTTGGGTCCCGAAACAGATACGCAGTATTTT. The whole variable domain, filled in from reference TRBV2 and TRBJ2-3, reads EPEVTQTPSHQVTQMGQEVILRCVPISNHLYFYWYRQILGQKVEFLVSFYNNEISEKSEIFDDQFSVERPDGSNFTLKIRSTKLEDSAMYFCASAPLGPETDTQYFGPGTRLTVL.